This T cell receptor beta chain was captured in a study of T cells and copy number aberrations in small-cell lung cancer. General study results and limits: Roughly 79.9-98% of tumor T-cell clones appeared in only one region.

The CDR3 has 21 amino acids. Points on this clone: Its target is unknown.

Libraries were prepared by immunoSEQ multiplex PCR; TCRdb keeps only in-frame clonotypes and omits some of them. The data hold over 500 clones, with approximately 84% observed a single time. The sequence was obtained from a man in his 60s with small cell lung cancer. The rearrangement uses TRBV21-1 and TRBJ2-3; TRBD2, the table's D call, lacks a check against the DNA. TRBV21-1 corresponds to a pseudogene. The sequencing sample was made of tumor tissue. DNA of the CDR3: TGTGCCAGCAGCAATTTATCCCTTGGGACTAGCGGGATTCACACCACAGATACGCAGTATTTT. Translation: CASSNLSLGTSGIHTTDTQYF.